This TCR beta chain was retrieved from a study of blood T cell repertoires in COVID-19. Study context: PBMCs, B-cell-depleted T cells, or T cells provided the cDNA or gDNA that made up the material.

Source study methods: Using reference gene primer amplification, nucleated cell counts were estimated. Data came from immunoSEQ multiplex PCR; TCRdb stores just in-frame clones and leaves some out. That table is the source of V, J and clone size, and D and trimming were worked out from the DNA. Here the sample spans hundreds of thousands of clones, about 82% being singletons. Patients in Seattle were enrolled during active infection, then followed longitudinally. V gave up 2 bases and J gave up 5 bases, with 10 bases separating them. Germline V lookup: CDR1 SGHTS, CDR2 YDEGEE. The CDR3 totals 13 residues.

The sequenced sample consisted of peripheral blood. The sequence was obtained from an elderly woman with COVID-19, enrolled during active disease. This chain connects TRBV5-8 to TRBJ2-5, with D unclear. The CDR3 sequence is CASSFSFGETQYF. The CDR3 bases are TGTGCCAGCAGCTTTAGCTTCGGGGAGACCCAGTACTTC. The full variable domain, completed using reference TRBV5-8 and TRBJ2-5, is EAGVTQSPTHLIKTRGQQATLRCSPISGHTSVYWYQQALGLGLQFLLWYDEGEERNRGNFPPRFSGRQFPNYSSELNVNALELEDSALYLCASSFSFGETQYFGPGTRLLVL.